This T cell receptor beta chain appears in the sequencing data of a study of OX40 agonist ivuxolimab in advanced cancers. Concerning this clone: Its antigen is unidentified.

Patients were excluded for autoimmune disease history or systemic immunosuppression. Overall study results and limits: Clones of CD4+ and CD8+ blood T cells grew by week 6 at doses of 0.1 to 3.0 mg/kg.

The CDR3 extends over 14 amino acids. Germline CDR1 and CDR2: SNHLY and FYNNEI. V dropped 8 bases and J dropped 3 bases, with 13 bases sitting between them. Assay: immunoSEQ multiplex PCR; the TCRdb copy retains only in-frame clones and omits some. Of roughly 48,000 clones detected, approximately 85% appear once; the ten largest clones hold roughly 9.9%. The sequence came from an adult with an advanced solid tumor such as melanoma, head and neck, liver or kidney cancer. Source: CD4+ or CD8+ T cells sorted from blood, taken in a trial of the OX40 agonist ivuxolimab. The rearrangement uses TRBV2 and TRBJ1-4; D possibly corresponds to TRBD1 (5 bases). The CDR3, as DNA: TGTGCCAGCCACCCCGGGGCCCCTAATGAAAAACTGTTTTTT. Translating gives CASHPGAPNEKLFF.